This note documents a single TCR beta chain sequence. The sample originates from a study of blood T cell repertoires in COVID-19. Study information: Sites across the United States, Italy and Spain contributed samples from acute and convalescent COVID-19. In each case, the material was cDNA or gDNA derived from T cells, B-cell-depleted T cells, or PBMCs.

CDR1 and CDR2 (germline): SGHAT, FQNNGV. CDR3 length equals 17 residues. After removal of 2 bases from V and 2 bases from J, the junction contained 9 bases not matched to a gene. Per the original data handling: The assay estimated nucleated cells by amplifying reference gene primers. Some clones are missing from TCRdb's copy, which holds only in-frame ones; the method was immunoSEQ multiplex PCR. Clone size and V and J calls were adopted from that table, with D and trimming inferred from the DNA. Among about 87,000 clones listed, roughly 84% were seen once. The specimen was peripheral blood. This TCR derives from a woman of 80 years or more with COVID-19, enrolled during active disease. The V call is TRBV11-2, the J call TRBJ2-7, with 10 bases matching TRBD1. The CDR3 region has the DNA TGTGCCAGCAGCTTAATCCCCGGGACAGGGGCCACCTACGAGCAGTACTTC. Protein: CASSLIPGTGATYEQYF.